This paragraph covers one T cell receptor beta chain sequence. These data originate in a study of blood T cell repertoires in COVID-19. Looking at the study overall: T cells, B-cell-depleted T cells, or PBMCs provided the cDNA or gDNA that served as material.

This CDR3 is 13 amino acids long. The V end lost 7 bases, the J end lost 0 bases, and 6 bases lay between the germline ends. Per the germline V gene, CDR1 is SGHDN and CDR2 is FVKESK. Authors' data handling: For nucleated cells, counts were estimated from reference gene primer amplification. The table came from immunoSEQ multiplex PCR; TCRdb's copy has only in-frame clones and leaves some out. V, J and clone size are those of that table, while D and trimming were read from the DNA. The sample yields 250,000 to 300,000 clones, about 86% seen once. The sequence was collected from a man in his late teens or twenties with active or convalescent COVID-19. Sequences were obtained from peripheral blood. The chain carries TRBV14 and TRBJ2-2; the D gene is possibly TRBD2 (5 bases). CDR3 loop: CASMGANTGELFF. In nucleotides, the CDR3 is TGTGCCAGCATGGGAGCGAACACCGGGGAGCTGTTTTTT.